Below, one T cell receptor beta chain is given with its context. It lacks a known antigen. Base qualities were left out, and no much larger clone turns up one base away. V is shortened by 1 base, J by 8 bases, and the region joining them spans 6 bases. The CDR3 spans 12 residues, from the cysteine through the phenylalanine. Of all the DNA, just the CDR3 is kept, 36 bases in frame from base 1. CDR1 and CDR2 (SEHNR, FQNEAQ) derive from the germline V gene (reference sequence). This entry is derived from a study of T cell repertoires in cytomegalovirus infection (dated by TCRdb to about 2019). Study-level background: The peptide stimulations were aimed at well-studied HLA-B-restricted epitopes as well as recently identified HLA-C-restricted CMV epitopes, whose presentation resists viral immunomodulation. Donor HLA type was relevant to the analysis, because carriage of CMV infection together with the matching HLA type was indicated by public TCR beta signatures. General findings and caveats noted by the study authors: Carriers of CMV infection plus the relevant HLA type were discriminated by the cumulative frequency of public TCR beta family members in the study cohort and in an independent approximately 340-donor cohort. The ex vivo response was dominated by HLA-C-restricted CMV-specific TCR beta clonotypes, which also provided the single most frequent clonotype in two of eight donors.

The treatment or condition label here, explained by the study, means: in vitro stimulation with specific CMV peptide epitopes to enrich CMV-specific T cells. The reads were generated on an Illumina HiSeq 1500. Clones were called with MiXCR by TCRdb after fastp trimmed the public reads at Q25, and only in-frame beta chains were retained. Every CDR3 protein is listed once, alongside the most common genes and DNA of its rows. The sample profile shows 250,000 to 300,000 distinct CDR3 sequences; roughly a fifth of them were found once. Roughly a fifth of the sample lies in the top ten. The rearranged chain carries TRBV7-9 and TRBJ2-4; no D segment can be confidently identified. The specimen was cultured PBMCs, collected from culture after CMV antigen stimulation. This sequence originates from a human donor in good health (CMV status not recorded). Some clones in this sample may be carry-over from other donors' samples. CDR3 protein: CASSLDFHIQYF. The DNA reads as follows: TGTGCCAGCAGCTTAGATTTCCACATTCAGTACTTC.